This paragraph reports one TCR beta chain. The antigen is undetermined. This sample stems from a study of CD8+ T cells in alopecia areata. As for the study in general: By percentage of affected scalp area, the severity of treated patients was scored.

As to treatment: oral pan-JAK inhibitor, 5-10 mg twice daily. Peripheral blood, together with lesional scalp punch biopsies, was collected from alopecia areata patients. Study-level points and caveats: It was observed that many expanded lesional clones persisted in scalp and blood during tofacitinib. Among the 100 top clones, expanded CD8+ clones, like scalp clonality, were significantly decreased by tofacitinib.

RNA, once extracted, was reverse transcribed into cDNA for use as the sequencing template. Sequencing was performed with immunoSEQ multiplex PCR; in TCRdb, only in-frame clones are kept and a portion is missing. The sample shows some 80,000 clones, around 66% of them seen only once. The sequence came from a human donor with alopecia areata. Sequencing used CD8+ T cells sorted from blood, obtained at week 24, from a patient treated with tofacitinib.

Here the CDR3 reads CASSPGTGEHNEQFF. The CDR3 DNA follows: TGTGCCAGCAGCCCCGGGACAGGGGAACACAATGAGCAGTTCTTC. The chain is built from TRBV7-9 and TRBJ2-1; TRBD1 agrees at 10 bases. The germline V gene encodes CDR1 SEHNR and CDR2 FQNEAQ (reference sequence). This CDR3 spans 15 amino acids. The ends lost 5 bases at V and 5 bases at J; junction bases unmatched: 6.